Listed here is a single TCR beta chain. Under the authors' procedure: Amplifying reference gene primers gave estimates of nucleated cell counts. Profiled with immunoSEQ multiplex PCR; TCRdb holds only in-frame clones, not every one. Clone size and the V and J calls come from that table; the DNA yielded D and trimming. The table lists roughly 15,000 clones, 73% of them singletons. From germline, CDR1 is KGHSH and CDR2 LQKENI. V lost 4 bases and J 8 bases, leaving 14 bases between the germline ends. CDR3 length equals 14 residues. The sample is drawn from a study of blood T cell repertoires in COVID-19. Study summary: Sources were T cells, B-cell-depleted T cells, or PBMCs; the material itself was cDNA or gDNA.

The material sequenced was peripheral blood. This clonotype originated in a man between 65 and 80 years old with acute or convalescent COVID-19. This chain uses TRBV18 with TRBJ1-4, with D perhaps matching TRBD1 (5 bases). The DNA for the CDR3 is TGTGCCAGCTCACTTGACAGAAGGCAGGAAAAACTGTTTTTT. Its translation: CASSLDRRQEKLFF. Drawing the rest from reference TRBV18 and TRBJ1-4, the complete variable domain is NAGVMQNPRHLVRRRGQEARLRCSPMKGHSHVYWYRQLPEEGLKFMVYLQKENIIDESGMPKERFSAEFPKEGPSILRIQQVVRGDSAAYFCASSLDRRQEKLFFGSGTQLSVL.